The TCR beta chain under discussion was sequenced for a study of blood T cell repertoires in COVID-19 (dated by TCRdb to 2020 to 2021). At the level of the whole study: Samples covering the acute and convalescent phases of COVID-19 were provided by collaborators in the United States, Italy and Spain. The prospective study material was composed of cDNA or gDNA derived from T cells, B-cell-depleted T cells, or PBMCs. Subjects who had been exposed to COVID-19, were actively infected with it, or had recovered from it provided the deeply sampled blood TCRbeta repertoires that made up the dataset. A freely available public database, intended as a resource for researchers studying the immune response to SARS-CoV-2, is where the repertoires were released. Samples came from the ongoing ImmuneRACE study (first 160 participants) plus 1,254 subjects from 6 global collaborators. A de-identified subject ID, COVID-19 status, age in years and sex were almost always included in the sample metadata. Where available, HLA class I and class II types were obtained from metadata supplied by the sample provider rather than from assay-based typing. Study-level results and caveats: The quantity of clinical and demographic metadata differed by source and by participant and was supplied without curation.

Each collaborating institution followed its own protocols to collect whole blood in K2EDTA tubes. For TCRbeta analysis, collaborators shipped samples in one of three forms: frozen whole blood, isolated PBMCs, or DNA extracted from either of those sample types. Turning to this clone: The specificity of this receptor is unknown. No clone much larger than this one lies a single base away; base qualities are absent.

TCRbeta CDR3 regions were amplified from genomic DNA using the immunoSEQ Assay, a bias-controlled multiplex PCR. Concerning the study's data processing: Within the assay, amplification of reference gene primers was used to estimate how many nucleated cells each sample contained. To quantify the absolute abundance of each unique TCRbeta CDR3 rearrangement, sequence reads were collapsed and filtered. For each sample, productive Simpson clonality was calculated as the square root of Simpson's diversity index over productive rearrangements. In its TCRdb copy, this immuneACCESS table keeps in-frame sequences only and misses some clones. Where compared with another copy, unresolved V genes explain less than half of these, and the others have no known cause. The V and J calls and clone size come from that table; D and trimming were worked out from the DNA. This sample gives 150,000 or so clones in total; around nine tenths of them show up just once. Clones ranked in the top ten supply under 6% of the sample.

Sequencing was performed on peripheral blood. This TCR was recovered from a human donor in a cohort sampled during active COVID-19.

CDR3 loop: CASNPTGGTGGGNEQFF. The bases read TGTGCCAGCAACCCCACGGGTGGGACAGGGGGTGGCAATGAGCAGTTCTTC. Recombination linked TRBV7-9 to TRBJ2-1; TRBD1 agrees with 11 junctional bases. There are 17 amino acids in the CDR3, from cysteine to phenylalanine inclusive. Only CDR3 DNA is held: 51 bases, read in frame from base 1. In the germline V gene (reference sequence), CDR1 corresponds to SEHNR and CDR2 to FQNEAQ. V is pruned by 7 bases and J by 6 bases, leaving 14 bases of the junction without a gene match.